This record concerns one T cell receptor beta chain sequence. This clone was observed a few times. Its recognized antigen is unknown. Base-call qualities are not available, and no considerably larger clone is one nucleotide away. This record belongs to a study of early stage breast cancer tumors (dated by TCRdb to the late 2010s). Context from the whole study: Of the 15 to 20 invasive breast tumors, roughly eleven were found to be estrogen receptor-positive, progesterone receptor-positive and HER2-negative. Of the approximately 12 ER+/PR+/HER2- tumors, eight were classified as invasive ductal carcinomas and four as invasive lobular carcinomas. A read coverage of roughly 10-fold per sample was achieved on average. Across all samples, 2,651,842 templates representing roughly 1,100,000 unique clonotypes were detected. What the research found in general, with its limitations: Enriched TCRB sequences shared across patients were found to be mostly commonly generated sequences that were unlikely to play an important role in the tumor microenvironment. Chain pairing and functional markers such as CD4, CD8 and FOXP3 were missed by bulk genomic DNA sequencing of unsorted cells. Analysis by tumor subtype was prevented by the small cohort size. Repertoires from blood and normal breast were more alike than repertoires from blood and tumor, and in about 85% of the 16 patients, comparing each tissue with blood separated tumor from normal. Compared with adjacent normal breast tissue, tumors had roughly 2.5-fold higher T cell density and higher clonality.

CDR1 MGHRA and CDR2 YSYEKL were looked up in the germline V gene. The CDR3 numbers 16 residues from cysteine through phenylalanine. Here the CDR3 DNA is all that survives: 48 bases in frame from base 1. Deletion took 3 bases off V and 0 bases off J, with a span of 13 bases between the germline ends. Each sample was amplified in two independent genomic DNA replicates, using around 550 ng for blood and around 1.6 ug for tumor or normal breast. TCRB sequencing of genomic DNA was carried out with the ImmunoSeq Intro kit according to the manufacturer's instructions. For absolute quantification, the roughly 28-cycle multiplex PCR included proprietary primers along with spike-in control sequences. Single-end 150-bp reads were used to sequence an 87-bp fragment spanning the CDR3 plus the flanking V and J genes. Each lane of an Illumina MiSeq using version 3.0 chemistry carried seven multiplexed samples, with two replicates per sample. Processing in the source paper ran as follows. The vendor's proprietary pipeline processed the raw data and merged both replicates into a single result for each sample. To define clonotypes, the study grouped productive rearrangements that shared the V-gene family, CDR3 amino acid sequence and J-gene segment. To compute clonality, the normalized Shannon entropy (Pielou evenness) of TCRB abundances was subtracted from 1. T cell density was estimated as total templates divided by the number of input cells, with the number of input cells inferred from the DNA input amount. Recon was used with default parameters to estimate total repertoire diversity and clonality. Clonotypes with over 0.1% abundance in tumor and at least 32-fold higher abundance in tumor than in normal breast were defined as tumor-enriched. TCRdb provides this immuneACCESS table in a form limited to in-frame rearrangements. Some clones are lacking; in checked studies, under half of them reflect an unresolved V gene, and why the rest are absent is not known. That table is the source of V, J and clone size, and D and trimming were worked out from the DNA. The sample has some 47,000 clones on record, roughly 84% of them singletons. The ten largest clones capture around 1.3% of the sample.

The study profiled bulk TCR beta-chain repertoires in matched peripheral blood, tumor and adjacent normal breast tissue taken from approximately 16 patients with early-stage breast cancer. Before surgery, roughly 5-11 mL of whole blood was collected into EDTA tubes and then processed within 2 hours. Ficoll-Paque centrifugation in SepMate-50 tubes was used to isolate peripheral blood mononuclear cells. PBMCs were cryopreserved in about 90% FBS with roughly 10% DMSO in aliquots of roughly 1.8 to 4.5 million cells and stored in liquid nitrogen. The Qiagen AllPrep DNA/RNA Mini kit was used to extract genomic DNA.

Sequenced input: blood. The TCR comes from a person aged 45 to 59 with breast cancer. The chain is encoded by TRBV4-1 joined to TRBJ2-3; the D gene is possibly TRBD1 or TRBD2, with 5 bases matching each. The sequenced DNA: TGCGCCAGCAGCCAGGCCGGGACGGAAAGCACAGATACGCAGTATTTT. Its coded protein is CASSQAGTESTDTQYF.